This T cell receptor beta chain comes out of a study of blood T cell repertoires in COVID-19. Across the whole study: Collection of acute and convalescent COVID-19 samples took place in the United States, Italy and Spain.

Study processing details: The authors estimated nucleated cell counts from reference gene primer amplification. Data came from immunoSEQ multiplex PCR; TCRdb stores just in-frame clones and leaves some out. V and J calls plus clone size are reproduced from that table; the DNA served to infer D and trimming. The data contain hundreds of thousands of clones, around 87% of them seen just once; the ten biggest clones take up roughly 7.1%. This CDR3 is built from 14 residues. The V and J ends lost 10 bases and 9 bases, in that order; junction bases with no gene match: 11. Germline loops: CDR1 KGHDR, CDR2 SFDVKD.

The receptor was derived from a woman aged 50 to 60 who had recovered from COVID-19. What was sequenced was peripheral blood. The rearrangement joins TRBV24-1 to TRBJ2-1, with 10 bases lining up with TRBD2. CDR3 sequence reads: CATAGLADSSEQFF. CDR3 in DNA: TGTGCCACAGCAGGACTAGCGGACTCGAGTGAGCAGTTCTTC.